Shown below are 17 T cell receptor beta chains from a single sample sequenced in a study of T-cell memory formation after mild COVID-19. MiXCR, run by TCRdb on the 5' RACE reads, gives a single entry per CDR3 protein. The sample has 310,000 or so distinct CDR3 sequences; approximately 15% are singletons. The sequenced material came from PBMCs or a T cell subset sorted from them (not recorded which). Source of these receptors: a man aged 18 to 30 who had mild COVID-19 (a few samples of this study predate the infection). Cell type and time point are not known.

J is TRBJ1-5 and V is TRBV24-1, with TRBD1 as a possible D gene (6 bases). The germline V and J ends were trimmed by 2 bases and 2 bases, with 9 bases remaining between them. Looked up from germline, CDR1 is KGHDR and CDR2 is SFDVKD. This CDR3 contains 15 residues. The CDR3 bases are TGTGCCACCAGTGATTCCCGGACAGGCAATCAGCCCCAGCATTTT. It codes for CATSDSRTGNQPQHF.

The chain carries TRBV30 and TRBJ1-2; tentatively, D is TRBD1 (6 bases). Between the trimmed V and J ends, which lost 8 bases and 8 bases, there was a span of 15 bases. Germline V gene sequence: CDR1 GTSNPN, CDR2 SVGIG (reference sequence). This CDR3 comprises 11 residues. CDR3 sequence reads: CAKTGPAGYTF. The CDR3 DNA is TGTGCCAAAACAGGGCCGGCCGGCTACACCTTC.

This clonotype showed up just a few times. This chain connects TRBV6-5 to TRBJ2-2; D is unresolved. CDR1 is MNHEY and CDR2 is SVGAGI in the germline V gene. The CDR3 spans 14 residues. V gave up 2 bases and J gave up 6 bases, with 10 bases separating them. The CDR3 DNA reads as TGTGCCAGCAGTTACGGGGAAAGTGCCGGGGAGCTGTTTTTT. This codes for CASSYGESAGELFF.

The gene calls are TRBV7-9 and TRBJ2-3, with 12 positions matching TRBD2. Germline V gene sequence: CDR1 SEHNR, CDR2 FQNEAQ (reference sequence). The CDR3 extends over 16 amino acids. Unmatched junction bases numbered 9, after V lost 5 bases and J lost 6 bases. CDR3 amino acids: CASSPTSGGLPDTQYF. The CDR3, as DNA: TGTGCCAGCAGCCCTACTAGCGGGGGGCTTCCGGATACGCAGTATTTT.

The CDR3 here is CASRSGGELNEQFF. The CDR3 DNA is TGTGCCAGCAGATCGGGGGGCGAACTCAATGAGCAGTTCTTC. This sequence joins TRBV27 and TRBJ2-1; TRBD2 might be the D (7 bases). The CDR3 has 14 residues. The V gene's germline CDR1 is MNHEY and CDR2 SMNVEV (reference sequence). V lost 6 bases to trimming and J lost 6 bases, with 15 bases between them.

This chain uses TRBV6-5 with TRBJ2-1, with 10 bases lining up with TRBD2. This CDR3 comprises 15 residues. Germline V CDR1 and CDR2: MNHEY, SVGAGI. V lost 0 bases to trimming and J lost 4 bases; unmatched junction nucleotides: 0. The CDR3 reads CASSYSAGGYNEQFF. As DNA, the CDR3 is TGTGCCAGCAGTTACTCAGCGGGGGGGTACAATGAGCAGTTCTTC.

This clonotype was detected a few times. This chain connects TRBV20-1 to TRBJ1-6; 10 nucleotides match TRBD1. The ends lost 6 bases at V and 7 bases at J; junction bases unmatched: 9. CDR1 and CDR2 from the germline V gene are DFQATT and SNEGSKA (reference sequence). The CDR3 is 15 residues long. As DNA, the CDR3 is TGCAGTGCCCCCGGGACAGGGGACCAAAATTCACCCCTCCACTTT. This codes for CSAPGTGDQNSPLHF.

This clonotype was seen repeatedly, ten times or more. The chain is built from TRBV27 and TRBJ2-5; either TRBD1 or TRBD2 may fit D (5 bases each). Trimming removed 6 bases from V and 5 bases from J, with 13 bases in between. Germline assignment: CDR1 MNHEY and CDR2 SMNVEV (reference sequence). The CDR3 spans 13 residues. The CDR3, as DNA: TGTGCCAGCAGCCCCCGGGGCCGGGAGACCCAGTACTTC. Protein: CASSPRGRETQYF.

The V gene is TRBV4-3, the J gene TRBJ2-3, with TRBD2 matching 8 bases. Unmatched junction bases numbered 7, after V lost 0 bases and J lost 2 bases. Germline V gives CDR1 LGHNA, CDR2 YSLEER. The CDR3 contains 17 residues. The CDR3: CASSQDGGGGSTDTQYF. The CDR3 DNA sequence: TGCGCCAGCAGCCAAGATGGTGGCGGGGGGTCCACAGATACGCAGTATTTT.

This clonotype has only a few counts. The J gene is TRBJ1-1, the V gene TRBV11-2; perhaps TRBD1 as D (5 bases). From germline, CDR1 is SGHAT and CDR2 FQNNGV. The CDR3 has 12 amino acids. Deletions cut 6 bases from V and 8 bases from J, with 13 bases between. The CDR3 sequence: CASRFGTLEAFF. In nucleotides, the CDR3 is TGTGCCAGCAGATTTGGGACGTTGGAAGCTTTCTTT.

V gene TRBV5-1 combines with J gene TRBJ1-2, with D uncertain. CDR1 is SGHRS, CDR2 YFSETQ, per germline. Trimming removed 0 bases from V and 3 bases from J, with 9 bases in between. The CDR3 sequence is 14 residues long. The CDR3, as DNA: TGCGCCAGCAGCTTGGGCGTAGGCGACTATGGCTACACCTTC. As protein: CASSLGVGDYGYTF.

This clonotype was seen more than once but under ten times. CDR3 DNA: TGTGCCAGCAGCTTCGGGACTAGTGTGTACAATGAGCAGTTCTTC. It specifies CASSFGTSVYNEQFF. J is TRBJ2-1 and V is TRBV5-5; 8 nucleotides agree with TRBD2. J gave up 4 bases and V 2 bases, and 5 bases lay outside the gene matches. The CDR3 is 15 residues long. The germline V gene encodes CDR1 SGHKS and CDR2 YYEKEE (reference sequence).

The chain employs TRBV5-1 and TRBJ1-5; D gene uncertain. CDR1 and CDR2 from the germline V gene are SGHRS and YFSETQ. V dropped 3 bases and J dropped 7 bases, with 14 bases sitting between them. The CDR3 loop spans 14 amino acids. CDR3 sequence: CASSWGPPGQPQHF. Written as DNA, the CDR3 is TGCGCCAGCAGCTGGGGTCCCCCGGGCCAGCCCCAGCATTTT.

This clonotype was observed a handful of times. The V gene is TRBV5-6, the J gene TRBJ2-7, with unresolved D. This CDR3 is 12 amino acids long. Deletions cut 1 base from V and 3 bases from J, with 5 bases between. Germline lookup yields CDR1 SGHDT and CDR2 YYEEEE. This chain's CDR3 is CASSLTDYEQYF. The CDR3 bases are TGTGCCAGCAGCTTGACAGACTACGAGCAGTACTTC. The full variable domain, its missing parts supplied by reference TRBV5-6 and TRBJ2-7, is DAGVTQSPTHLIKTRGQQVTLRCSPKSGHDTVSWYQQALGQGPQFIFQYYEEEERQRGNFPDRFSGHQFPNYSSELNVNALLLGDSALYLCASSLTDYEQYFGPGTRLTVT.

J is TRBJ1-2 and V is TRBV7-9; TRBD1 matches at 10 bases. Germline V gives CDR1 SEHNR, CDR2 FQNEAQ (reference sequence). This CDR3 contains 16 residues. V gave up 4 bases and J gave up 7 bases; unmatched junction bases: 12. The CDR3 DNA is TGTGCCAGCAGCTATACCGAGACAGGGGGCCCGCGTGGCTACACCTTC. Its translation: CASSYTETGGPRGYTF. Together with reference TRBV7-9 and TRBJ1-2, the CDR3 gives the full variable domain: DTGVSQNPRHKITKRGQNVTFRCDPISEHNRLYWYRQTLGQGPEFLTYFQNEAQLEKSRLLSDRFSAERPKGSFSTLEIQRTEQGDSAMYLCASSYTETGGPRGYTFGSGTRLTVV.

The rearrangement joins TRBV6-2 or TRBV6-3 to TRBJ2-7; 8 bases line up with TRBD1. The trim removed 6 bases at V and 2 bases at J, leaving 6 bases unmatched. This CDR3 is 14 amino acids long. CDR1 MNHEY and CDR2 SVGEGT come from the germline V gene. The CDR3: CASSPGTGPYEQYV. CDR3 sequence (DNA): TGTGCCAGCAGCCCCGGGACAGGCCCCTACGAGCAGTACGTC.

The table lists this clonotype with a few counts. The chain recombines TRBV5-1 with TRBJ1-5, with D hard to call. The CDR3 is 14 residues long. V was pared by 4 bases and J by 7 bases, with 15 bases between. Germline CDR1 is SGHRS and CDR2 is YFSETQ. The CDR3 DNA is TGCGCCAGCAGCCCACAAGGTCACGGCCAGCCCCAGCATTTT. Amino acids: CASSPQGHGQPQHF. Combining the CDR3 with reference TRBV5-1 and TRBJ1-5 gives the whole variable domain KAGVTQTPRYLIKTRGQQVTLSCSPISGHRSVSWYQQTPGQGLQFLFEYFSETQRNKGNFPGRFSGRQFSNSRSEMNVSTLELGDSALYLCASSPQGHGQPQHFGDGTRLSIL.